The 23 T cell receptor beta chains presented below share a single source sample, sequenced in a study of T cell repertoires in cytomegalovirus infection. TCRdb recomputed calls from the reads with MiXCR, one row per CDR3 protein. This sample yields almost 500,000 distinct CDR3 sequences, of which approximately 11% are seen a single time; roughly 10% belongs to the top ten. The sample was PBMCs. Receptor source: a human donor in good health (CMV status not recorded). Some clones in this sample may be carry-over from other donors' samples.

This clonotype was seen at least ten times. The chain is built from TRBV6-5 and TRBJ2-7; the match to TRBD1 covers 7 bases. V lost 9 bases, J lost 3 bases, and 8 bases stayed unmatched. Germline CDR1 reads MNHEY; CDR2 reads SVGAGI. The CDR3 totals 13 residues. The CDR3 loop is CASTTGPDYEQYF. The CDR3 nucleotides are TGTGCCAGTACGACAGGGCCTGACTACGAGCAGTACTTC.

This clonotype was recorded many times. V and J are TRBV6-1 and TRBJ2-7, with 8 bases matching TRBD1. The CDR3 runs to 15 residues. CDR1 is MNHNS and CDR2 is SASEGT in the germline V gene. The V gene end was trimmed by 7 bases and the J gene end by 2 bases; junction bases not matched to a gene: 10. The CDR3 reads CASTSQGDGPYEQYF. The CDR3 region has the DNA TGTGCCAGCACTTCACAGGGGGATGGCCCCTACGAGCAGTACTTC.

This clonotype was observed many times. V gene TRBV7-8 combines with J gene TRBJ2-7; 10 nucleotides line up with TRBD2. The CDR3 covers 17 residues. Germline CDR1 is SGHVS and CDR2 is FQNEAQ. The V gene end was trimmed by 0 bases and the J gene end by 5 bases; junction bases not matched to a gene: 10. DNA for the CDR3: TGTGCCAGCAGCTTAGCGGAGAAGCGGGAGGGCCACGACGAGCAGTACTTC. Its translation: CASSLAEKREGHDEQYF.

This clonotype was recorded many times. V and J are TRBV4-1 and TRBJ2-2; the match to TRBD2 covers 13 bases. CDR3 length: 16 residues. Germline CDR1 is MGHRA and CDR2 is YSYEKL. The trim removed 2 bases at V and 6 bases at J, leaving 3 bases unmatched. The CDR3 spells CASSQTGLAGAGELFF. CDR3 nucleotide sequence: TGCGCCAGCAGCCAAACCGGACTAGCGGGGGCCGGGGAGCTGTTTTTT.

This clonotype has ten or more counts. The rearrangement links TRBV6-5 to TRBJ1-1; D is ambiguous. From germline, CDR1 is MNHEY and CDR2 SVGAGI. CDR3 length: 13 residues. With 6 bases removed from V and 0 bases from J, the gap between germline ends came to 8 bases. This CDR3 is CASRRSLNTEAFF. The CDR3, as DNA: TGTGCCAGCAGGCGCAGCTTGAACACTGAAGCTTTCTTT.

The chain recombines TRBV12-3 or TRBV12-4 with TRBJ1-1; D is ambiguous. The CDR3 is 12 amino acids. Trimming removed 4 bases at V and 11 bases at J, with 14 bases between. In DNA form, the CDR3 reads TGTGCCAGCAGTTCGACCCTTAGCCGGGCTTTCTTT. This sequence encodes CASSSTLSRAFF.

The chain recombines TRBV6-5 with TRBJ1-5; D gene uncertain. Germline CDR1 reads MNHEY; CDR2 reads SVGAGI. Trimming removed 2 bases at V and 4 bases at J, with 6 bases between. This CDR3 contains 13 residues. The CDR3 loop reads CASSYRDNQPQHF. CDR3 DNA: TGTGCCAGCAGTTACCGGGATAATCAGCCCCAGCATTTT.

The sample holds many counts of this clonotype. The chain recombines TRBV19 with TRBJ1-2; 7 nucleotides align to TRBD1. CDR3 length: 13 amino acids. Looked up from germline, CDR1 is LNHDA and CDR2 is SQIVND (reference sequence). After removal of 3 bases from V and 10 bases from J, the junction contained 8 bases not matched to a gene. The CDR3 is CASSIMGQSDYTF. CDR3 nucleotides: TGTGCCAGTAGTATCATGGGACAGTCGGACTACACCTTC. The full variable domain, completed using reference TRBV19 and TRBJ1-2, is DGGITQSPKYLFRKEGQNVTLSCEQNLNHDAMYWYRQDPGQGLRLIYYSQIVNDFQKGDIAEGYSVSREKKESFPLTVTSAQKNPTAFYLCASSIMGQSDYTFGSGTRLTVV.

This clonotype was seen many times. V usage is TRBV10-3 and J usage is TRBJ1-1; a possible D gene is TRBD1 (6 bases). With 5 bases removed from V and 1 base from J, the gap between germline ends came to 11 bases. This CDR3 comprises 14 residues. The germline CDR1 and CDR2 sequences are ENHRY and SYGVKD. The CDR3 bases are TGTGCCATCAGTCCTGACAGGACGAACACTGAAGCTTTCTTT. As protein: CAISPDRTNTEAFF.

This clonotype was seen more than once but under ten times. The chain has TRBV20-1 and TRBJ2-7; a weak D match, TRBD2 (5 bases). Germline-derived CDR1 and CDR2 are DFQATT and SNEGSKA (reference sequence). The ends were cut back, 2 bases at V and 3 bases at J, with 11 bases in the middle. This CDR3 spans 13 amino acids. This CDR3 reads CSARTLAGYEQYF. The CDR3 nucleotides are TGCAGTGCTAGAACCCTAGCCGGCTACGAGCAGTACTTC.

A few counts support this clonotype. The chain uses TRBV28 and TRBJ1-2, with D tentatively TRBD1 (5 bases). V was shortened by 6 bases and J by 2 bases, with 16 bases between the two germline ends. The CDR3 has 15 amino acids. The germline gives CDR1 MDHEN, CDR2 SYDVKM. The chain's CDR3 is CASRDRTLGNYGYTF. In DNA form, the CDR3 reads TGTGCCAGCAGGGATAGGACATTAGGGAACTATGGCTACACCTTC.

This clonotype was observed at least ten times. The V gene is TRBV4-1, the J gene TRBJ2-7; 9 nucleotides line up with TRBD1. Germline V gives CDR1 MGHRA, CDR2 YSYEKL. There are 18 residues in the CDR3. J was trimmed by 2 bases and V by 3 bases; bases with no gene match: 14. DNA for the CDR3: TGCGCCAGCAGCCAGGACCTCTCCGGGACAGGGAGTACCTACGAGCAGTACTTC. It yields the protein CASSQDLSGTGSTYEQYF.

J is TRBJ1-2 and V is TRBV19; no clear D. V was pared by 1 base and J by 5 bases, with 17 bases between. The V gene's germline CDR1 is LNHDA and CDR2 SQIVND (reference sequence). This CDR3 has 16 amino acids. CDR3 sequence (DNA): TGTGCCAGTAGTATAGGGATGGCAACATCCCTATATGGCTACACCTTC. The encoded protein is CASSIGMATSLYGYTF.

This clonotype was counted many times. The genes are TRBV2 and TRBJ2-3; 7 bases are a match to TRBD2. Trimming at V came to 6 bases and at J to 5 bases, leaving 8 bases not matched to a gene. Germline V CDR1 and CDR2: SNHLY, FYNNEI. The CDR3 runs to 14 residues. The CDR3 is CASSGTRGRDTQYF. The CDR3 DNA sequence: TGTGCCAGCAGCGGGACCCGCGGGAGAGATACGCAGTATTTT. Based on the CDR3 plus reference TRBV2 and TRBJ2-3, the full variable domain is EPEVTQTPSHQVTQMGQEVILRCVPISNHLYFYWYRQILGQKVEFLVSFYNNEISEKSEIFDDQFSVERPDGSNFTLKIRSTKLEDSAMYFCASSGTRGRDTQYFGPGTRLTVL.

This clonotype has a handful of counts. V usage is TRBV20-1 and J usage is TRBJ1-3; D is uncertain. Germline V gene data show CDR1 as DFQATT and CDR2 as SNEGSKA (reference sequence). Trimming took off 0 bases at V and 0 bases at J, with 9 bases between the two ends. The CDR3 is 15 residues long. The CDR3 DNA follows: TGCAGTGCTAGAGATGGATCGAGCTCTGGAAACACCATATATTTT. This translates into CSARDGSSSGNTIYF.

The CDR3 loop is CSAVAGEATDTQYF. CDR3 nucleotides: TGCAGTGCCGTAGCGGGAGAGGCGACAGATACGCAGTATTTT. The chain is built from TRBV20-1 and TRBJ2-3; 9 bases agree with TRBD2. Trimming removed 6 bases from V and 3 bases from J; junction bases left unmatched: 7. The germline V gene has CDR1 DFQATT and CDR2 SNEGSKA (reference sequence). This CDR3 region has 14 residues.

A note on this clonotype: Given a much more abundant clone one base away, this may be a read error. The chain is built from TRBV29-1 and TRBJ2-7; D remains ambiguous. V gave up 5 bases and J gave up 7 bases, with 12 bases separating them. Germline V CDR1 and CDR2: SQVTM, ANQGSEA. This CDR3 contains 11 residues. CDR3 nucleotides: TGCAGCGTTTTGGCGGAAGGGGAGCAGTACTTC. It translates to CSVLAEGEQYF.

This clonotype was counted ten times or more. CDR3 residues: CASSFFGDSQYNEQFF. CDR3 bases: TGCGCCAGCAGCTTTTTTGGGGACAGTCAATACAATGAGCAGTTCTTC. The chain couples TRBV5-1 to TRBJ2-1, with 7 bases identical to TRBD1. The CDR3 is 16 residues long. The V gene end was trimmed by 2 bases and the J gene end by 4 bases; junction bases not matched to a gene: 9. Germline lookup yields CDR1 SGHRS and CDR2 YFSETQ.

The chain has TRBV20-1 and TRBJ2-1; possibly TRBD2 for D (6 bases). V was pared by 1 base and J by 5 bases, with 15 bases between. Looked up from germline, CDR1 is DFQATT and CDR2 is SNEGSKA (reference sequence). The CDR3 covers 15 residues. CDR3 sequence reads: CSARVGGSNDNEQFF. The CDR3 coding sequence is TGCAGTGCTAGAGTCGGGGGAAGTAACGACAATGAGCAGTTCTTC.

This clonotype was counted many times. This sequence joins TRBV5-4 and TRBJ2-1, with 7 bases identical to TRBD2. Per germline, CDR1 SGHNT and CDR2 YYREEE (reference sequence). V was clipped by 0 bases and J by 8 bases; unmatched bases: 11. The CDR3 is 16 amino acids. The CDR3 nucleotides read TGTGCCAGCAGCTTGGCACGACTAGCCTCGGGGTATGAGCAGTTCTTC. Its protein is CASSLARLASGYEQFF.

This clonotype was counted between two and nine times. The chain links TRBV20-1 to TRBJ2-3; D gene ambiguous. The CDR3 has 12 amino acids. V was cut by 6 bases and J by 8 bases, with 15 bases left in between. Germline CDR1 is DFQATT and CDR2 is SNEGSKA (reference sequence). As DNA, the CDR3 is TGCAGTGCAATAACCGGGTCGGGTACGCAGTATTTT. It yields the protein CSAITGSGTQYF.

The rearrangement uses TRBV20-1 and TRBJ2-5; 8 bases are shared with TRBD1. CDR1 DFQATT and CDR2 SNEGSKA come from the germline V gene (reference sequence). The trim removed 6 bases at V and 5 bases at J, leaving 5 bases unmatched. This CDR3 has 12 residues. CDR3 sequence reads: CSASRGLETQYF. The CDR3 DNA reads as TGCAGTGCCTCCAGGGGGCTGGAGACCCAGTACTTC.

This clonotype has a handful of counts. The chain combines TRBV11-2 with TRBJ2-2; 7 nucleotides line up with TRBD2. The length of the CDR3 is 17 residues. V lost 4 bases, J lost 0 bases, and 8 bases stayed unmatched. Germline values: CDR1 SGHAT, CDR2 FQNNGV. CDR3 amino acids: CASSSYSSGPNTGELFF. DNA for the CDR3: TGTGCCAGCAGCTCATATTCTAGCGGCCCGAACACCGGGGAGCTGTTTTTT.